These 32 T cell receptor beta chains were sequenced from one sample in a study of blood T cell repertoires in COVID-19. Sequencing was performed with immunoSEQ multiplex PCR; in TCRdb, only in-frame clones are kept and a portion is missing. The sample holds about 220,000 clones, around 81% seen once. The sample comprised peripheral blood. The receptors here all came from a human donor in a cohort sampled during active COVID-19.

This chain uses TRBV5-4 with TRBJ1-2; possible D gene TRBD1, 5 bases. The V and J ends lost 2 bases and 5 bases respectively, with 19 bases between them. This CDR3 contains 16 residues. The V gene's germline CDR1 is SGHNT and CDR2 YYREEE (reference sequence). CDR3 DNA sequence: TGTGCCAGCAGCTTATCCTCGGGGGTCTTACGGTATGGCTACACCTTC. Translated, it gives CASSLSSGVLRYGYTF.

This chain links TRBV28 with TRBJ1-2; TRBD1 might be the D (5 bases). The CDR3 contains 12 residues. Germline CDR1 reads MDHEN; CDR2 reads SYDVKM. The V end was cut by 6 bases, the J end by 5 bases, with 10 bases between. CDR3 sequence reads: CASRQGEYGYTF. The CDR3 coding sequence is TGTGCCAGCAGGCAAGGGGAATATGGCTACACCTTC.

The chain employs TRBV9 and TRBJ2-5; unclear D gene. Germline assignment: CDR1 SGDLS and CDR2 YYNGEE. The CDR3 has 12 amino acids. V lost 1 base, J lost 3 bases, and 4 bases lay in between. The CDR3 loop is CASSVTEETQYF. Here the CDR3 DNA reads TGTGCCAGCAGCGTAACAGAAGAGACCCAGTACTTC. Looking up the rest from reference TRBV9 and TRBJ2-5 gives the full variable domain: DSGVTQTPKHLITATGQRVTLRCSPRSGDLSVYWYQQSLDQGLQFLIQYYNGEERAKGNILERFSAQQFPDLHSELNLSSLELGDSALYFCASSVTEETQYFGPGTRLLVL.

The V gene is TRBV27, the J gene TRBJ1-1, with D possibly TRBD1 on 5 matching bases. Germline V gene lookup returns CDR1 MNHEY and CDR2 SMNVEV (reference sequence). The CDR3 is made up of 13 amino acids. The V end was cut by 1 base, the J end by 3 bases, with 6 bases between. The CDR3 spells CASSLLGDTEAFF. The CDR3 coding sequence is TGTGCCAGCAGTTTATTAGGGGACACTGAAGCTTTCTTT.

The V gene is TRBV30, the J gene TRBJ1-1; D possibly corresponds to TRBD1 (5 bases). V lost 3 bases, J lost 2 bases, and 10 bases lay in between. Germline lookup yields CDR1 GTSNPN and CDR2 SVGIG (reference sequence). CDR3 length equals 13 residues. The CDR3 region is CAWRRTINTEAFF. CDR3 coding DNA: TGTGCCTGGAGGAGGACAATAAACACTGAAGCTTTCTTT.

The chain combines TRBV3-1 (or the pseudogene TRBV3-2) with TRBJ2-1; TRBD2 is a possible D gene (5 bases). The CDR3 covers 14 residues. Trimming pared 5 bases from V and 4 bases from J, leaving 12 bases between. Germline V CDR1 and CDR2: LGHDT, YNNKEL (reference sequence). CDR3 region: CASSTGLLYNEQFF. CDR3 DNA: TGTGCCAGCAGCACGGGATTATTATACAATGAGCAGTTCTTC.

The V call is TRBV7-2, the J call TRBJ1-1; D not resolved. Germline assignment: CDR1 SGHTA and CDR2 FQGNSA. The ends were cut back, 5 bases at V and 4 bases at J, with 11 bases in the middle. The CDR3 is 13 residues long. The CDR3 nucleotides read TGTGCCAGCAGCCATGCAACGGTCACTGAAGCTTTCTTT. It specifies CASSHATVTEAFF.

The rearrangement uses TRBV20-1 and TRBJ1-1; D unresolved. V shed 6 bases and J shed 10 bases, with 15 bases lying between them. This CDR3 has 11 amino acids. In germline, CDR1 is DFQATT, CDR2 SNEGSKA (reference sequence). For the CDR3, the DNA is TGCAGTGCCACCCATGCCGGGTCAGCTTTCTTT. Amino acids: CSATHAGSAFF.

The chain employs TRBV2 and TRBJ2-7; tentative D call: TRBD1 (6 bases). The V gene lost 6 bases and the J gene lost 2 bases, with 11 bases spanning the gap. This CDR3 region has 13 residues. Germline CDR1 and CDR2: SNHLY and FYNNEI. CDR3 protein: CASSRTVTYEQYF. The CDR3, as DNA: TGTGCCAGCAGCAGGACAGTTACCTACGAGCAGTACTTC.

Only one count was recorded for this clone. The rearrangement joins TRBV28 to TRBJ2-1; 12 bases are a match to TRBD2. Germline CDR1 MDHEN, CDR2 SYDVKM. Trimming at V came to 6 bases and at J to 5 bases, leaving 14 bases not matched to a gene. This CDR3 region has 18 residues. Written as DNA, the CDR3 is TGTGCCAGCAGCCTAGGACTAGCGGGATACCTTCGGGACAATGAGCAGTTCTTC. This translates into CASSLGLAGYLRDNEQFF. The full variable domain, in which reference TRBV28 and TRBJ2-1 provide the parts outside the CDR3, is DVKVTQSSRYLVKRTGEKVFLECVQDMDHENMFWYRQDPGLGLRLIYFSYDVKMKEKGDIPEGYSVSREKKERFSLILESASTNQTSMYLCASSLGLAGYLRDNEQFFGPGTRLTVL.

The chain combines TRBV15 with TRBJ2-3; 7 bases line up with TRBD2. V dropped 8 bases and J dropped 14; count of bases not matched to a gene: 13. The CDR3 is 12 residues long. Germline-derived CDR1 and CDR2 are LNHNV and YYDKDF (reference sequence). DNA of the CDR3: TGTGCCACCTCACCTGGACTAGACAGCTTGTATTTT. It specifies CATSPGLDSLYF. The variable domain in full, completed from reference TRBV15 and TRBJ2-3, reads DAMVIQNPRYQVTQFGKPVTLSCSQTLNHNVMYWYQQKSSQAPKLLFHYYDKDFNNEADTPDNFQSRRPNTSFCFLDIRSPGLGDTAMYLCATSPGLDSLYFGPGTRLTVL.

The genes are TRBV5-1 and TRBJ2-3; 9 positions agree with TRBD1. Germline CDR1 is SGHRS and CDR2 is YFSETQ. Trimming took 1 base from V and 3 from J; bases not matched to a gene: 6. CDR3 length: 16 amino acids. CDR3 sequence (DNA): TGCGCCAGCAGCTTGTTGGAACAGGGGGCAACAGATACGCAGTATTTT. Protein product: CASSLLEQGATDTQYF.

This clone was detected only once. This chain connects TRBV6-5 to TRBJ2-7; 8 nucleotides agree with TRBD1. The CDR3 consists of 14 residues. J gave up 3 bases and V 7 bases, and 8 bases lay outside the gene matches. Looked up from germline, CDR1 is MNHEY and CDR2 is SVGAGI. CDR3 sequence reads: CASKRGQVSYEQYF. The CDR3 nucleotides are TGTGCCAGCAAACGGGGACAGGTGAGCTACGAGCAGTACTTC.

The chain joins TRBV7-3 to TRBJ2-3; 10 nucleotides match TRBD2. J lost 3 bases, V lost 5 bases, and 8 bases had no gene match. CDR3 length equals 16 residues. Germline V lookup: CDR1 SGHTA, CDR2 FQGTGA. As DNA, the CDR3 is TGTGCCAGCAGCCCACGAGCGGGGGGGCCGACAGATACGCAGTATTTT. It codes for CASSPRAGGPTDTQYF.

The chain recombines TRBV28 with TRBJ2-1, with D possibly TRBD2 on 6 matching bases. The germline V gene has CDR1 MDHEN and CDR2 SYDVKM. V gave up 6 bases and J gave up 3 bases, with 18 bases separating them. CDR3 length equals 16 residues. The CDR3 loop reads CASRGFGGRLYNEQFF. The DNA of the CDR3 is TGTGCCAGCAGGGGTTTTGGGGGGAGGCTCTACAATGAGCAGTTCTTC. The full variable domain, in which reference TRBV28 and TRBJ2-1 provide the parts outside the CDR3, is DVKVTQSSRYLVKRTGEKVFLECVQDMDHENMFWYRQDPGLGLRLIYFSYDVKMKEKGDIPEGYSVSREKKERFSLILESASTNQTSMYLCASRGFGGRLYNEQFFGPGTRLTVL.

V is TRBV9 and J is TRBJ1-6; tentatively, D is TRBD1 (5 bases). Germline V CDR1 and CDR2: SGDLS, YYNGEE. The CDR3 is 15 amino acids. Trimming cost V 2 bases and J 10 bases, with 16 bases left between them. The CDR3 protein is CASSVGRPGESPLHF. CDR3 DNA: TGTGCCAGCAGCGTCGGACGGCCGGGGGAATCACCCCTCCACTTT.

This chain links TRBV7-2 with TRBJ2-7, with TRBD2 as a possible D gene (6 bases). The CDR3 has 13 residues. Germline V gene sequence: CDR1 SGHTA, CDR2 FQGNSA. V was pared by 5 bases and J by 3 bases, with 11 bases between. DNA of the CDR3: TGTGCCAGCAGCGGAGGGACTGGCTACGAGCAGTACTTC. It yields the protein CASSGGTGYEQYF.

This clone has a single count. The rearrangement joins TRBV6-5 to TRBJ2-7, with D maybe TRBD1 (6 bases). V was trimmed by 6 bases and J by 3 bases, leaving 18 bases between them. This CDR3 region has 15 residues. Germline CDR1 is MNHEY and CDR2 is SVGAGI. CDR3 loop: CASRRYRVPNYEQYF. DNA for the CDR3: TGTGCCAGCAGGAGGTACAGGGTGCCGAACTACGAGCAGTACTTC.

This chain links TRBV25-1 with TRBJ1-5; no clear D gene. The CDR3 consists of 15 residues. V lost 2 bases to trimming and J lost 2 bases, with 10 bases between them. In germline, CDR1 is MGHDK, CDR2 SYGVNS. CDR3 coding DNA: TGTGCCAGCAGTGAAGGCAACGTGGGCAATCAGCCCCAGCATTTT. This gives the protein CASSEGNVGNQPQHF.

The gene calls are TRBV3-1 (or the pseudogene TRBV3-2) and TRBJ1-2; 7 nucleotides match TRBD1. The J segment lost 7 bases and the V segment lost 4 bases, leaving 9 bases of the junction unmatched. CDR1 is LGHDT and CDR2 is YNNKEL in the germline V gene (reference sequence). The CDR3 is 14 residues long. In nucleotides, the CDR3 is TGTGCCAGCAGCCCCGACAGGGCCCTCGGTGGCTACACCTTC. This encodes CASSPDRALGGYTF.

This clone was picked up a small number of times. The rearrangement uses TRBV19 and TRBJ1-1; TRBD1 matches at 8 bases. CDR1 LNHDA and CDR2 SQIVND come from the germline V gene (reference sequence). The CDR3 contains 13 residues. The ends lost 5 bases at V and 10 bases at J; junction bases unmatched: 9. DNA of the CDR3: TGTGCCAGTAGTTACACAGGGGGTGATAGAGCTTTCTTT. This sequence encodes CASSYTGGDRAFF.

V and J are TRBV7-6 and TRBJ1-4; 11 bases fit TRBD1. Germline trimming cut 4 bases from V and 7 bases from J; bases unmatched to any gene: 11. Per germline, CDR1 SGHVS and CDR2 FNYEAQ. The CDR3 extends over 17 amino acids. The CDR3 nucleotides read TGTGCCAGCAGCTCTACCCTACCGGGACAGGGGGGTGAAAAACTGTTTTTT. Protein: CASSSTLPGQGGEKLFF.

This chain uses TRBV7-2 with TRBJ2-7; no clear D gene. This CDR3 comprises 13 residues. Trimming shortened V by 1 base and J by 4 bases, and 8 bases separated the two germline ends. Germline lookup yields CDR1 SGHTA and CDR2 FQGNSA. This CDR3 is CASSLGLAYEQYF. The DNA of the CDR3 is TGTGCCAGCAGCTTAGGGCTCGCTTACGAGCAGTACTTC.

This sequence joins TRBV18 and TRBJ1-6; TRBD1 might be the D (6 bases). The CDR3 extends over 14 amino acids. Germline CDR1 reads KGHSH; CDR2 reads LQKENI. The V and J ends lost 5 bases and 8 bases respectively, with 13 bases between them. In DNA form, the CDR3 reads TGTGCCAGCTCAAAAGCAGGGGAAGATTCACCCCTCCACTTT. Translated: CASSKAGEDSPLHF.

This chain uses TRBV27 with TRBJ2-7; TRBD2 agrees at 15 bases. This CDR3 has 18 amino acids. The trim removed 5 bases at V and 5 bases at J, leaving 13 bases unmatched. The germline CDR1 and CDR2 sequences are MNHEY and SMNVEV (reference sequence). The CDR3 here is CASSTGLAGGPKTHEQYF. The CDR3 region has the DNA TGTGCCAGCAGTACCGGACTAGCGGGAGGGCCGAAAACACACGAGCAGTACTTC.

This rearrangement joins TRBV4-1 to TRBJ2-7; D is perhaps TRBD1 (5 bases). CDR1 and CDR2 from the germline V gene are MGHRA and YSYEKL. There are 13 residues in the CDR3. V was shortened by 1 base and J by 6 bases, with 10 bases between the two germline ends. The CDR3 DNA reads as TGCGCCAGCAGCCAAGCTAGGGGTGTCGAGCAGTACTTC. Protein: CASSQARGVEQYF.

This rearrangement joins TRBV6-5 to TRBJ1-1, with 8 nucleotides matching TRBD1. Germline values: CDR1 MNHEY, CDR2 SVGAGI. This CDR3 spans 13 amino acids. V dropped 5 bases and J dropped 7; count of bases not matched to a gene: 6. The CDR3 coding sequence is TGTGCCAGCAGTCTGACAGGGGAAATTGAAGCTTTCTTT. Amino acids: CASSLTGEIEAFF.

This chain connects TRBV18 to TRBJ1-5, with 10 bases aligning to TRBD1. Losses at the gene ends were 5 bases for V and 6 bases for J; bases not matched to a gene: 4. Per the germline V gene, CDR1 is KGHSH and CDR2 is LQKENI. This CDR3 has 14 residues. Written as DNA, the CDR3 is TGTGCCAGCTCAGCGACAGGGGGCGTTCAGCCCCAGCATTTT. Translating it yields CASSATGGVQPQHF. Using reference TRBV18 and TRBJ1-5 for the parts outside the CDR3, the full variable domain is NAGVMQNPRHLVRRRGQEARLRCSPMKGHSHVYWYRQLPEEGLKFMVYLQKENIIDESGMPKERFSAEFPKEGPSILRIQQVVRGDSAAYFCASSATGGVQPQHFGDGTRLSIL.

The chain recombines TRBV15 with TRBJ2-4, with a weak D call TRBD1 (6 bases). Germline assignment: CDR1 LNHNV and CDR2 YYDKDF (reference sequence). Between the trimmed V and J ends, which lost 6 bases and 1 base, there was a span of 13 bases. The CDR3 sequence is 15 residues long. For the CDR3, the DNA is TGTGCCACCAGAGTCAGGGGATTGGCCAAAAACATTCAGTACTTC. Amino acids: CATRVRGLAKNIQYF.

The chain is built from TRBV20-1 and TRBJ1-6; TRBD1 agrees at 8 bases. There are 11 residues in the CDR3. Trimming took 0 bases from V and 14 from J; bases not matched to a gene: 0. CDR1 and CDR2 from the germline V gene are DFQATT and SNEGSKA (reference sequence). The CDR3 loop reads CSAREDRALHF. CDR3 in DNA: TGCAGTGCTAGAGAGGACAGGGCCCTCCACTTT.

This clone came up once. The chain has TRBV5-1 and TRBJ2-1; TRBD2 matches at 13 bases. From germline, CDR1 is SGHRS and CDR2 YFSETQ. The CDR3 is 16 amino acids. The J segment lost 8 bases and the V segment lost 0 bases, leaving 5 bases of the junction unmatched. The CDR3 spells CASSLGGLAGKDEQFF. CDR3 bases: TGCGCCAGCAGCTTGGGGGGACTAGCGGGAAAAGATGAGCAGTTCTTC.

Ten or more counts support this clone. The chain joins TRBV25-1 to TRBJ1-5, with D possibly matching TRBD1 (6 bases). Trimming took 3 bases from V and 15 from J, leaving 18 bases between them. The CDR3 covers 13 residues. The germline V gene encodes CDR1 MGHDK and CDR2 SYGVNS. CDR3 sequence reads: CASSDLAPGTRHF. Written as DNA, the CDR3 is TGTGCCAGCAGTGATCTCGCCCCCGGGACAAGGCATTTT.